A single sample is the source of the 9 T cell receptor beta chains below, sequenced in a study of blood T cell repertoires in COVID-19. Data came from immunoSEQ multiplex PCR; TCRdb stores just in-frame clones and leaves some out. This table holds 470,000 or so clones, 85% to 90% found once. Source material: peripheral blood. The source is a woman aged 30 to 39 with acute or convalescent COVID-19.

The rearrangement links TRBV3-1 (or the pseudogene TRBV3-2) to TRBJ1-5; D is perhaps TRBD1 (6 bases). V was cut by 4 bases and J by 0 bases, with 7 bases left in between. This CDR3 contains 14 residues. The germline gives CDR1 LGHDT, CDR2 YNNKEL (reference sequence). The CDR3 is CASSRQVSNQPQHF. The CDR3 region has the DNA TGTGCCAGCAGCCGACAGGTTAGCAATCAGCCCCAGCATTTT.

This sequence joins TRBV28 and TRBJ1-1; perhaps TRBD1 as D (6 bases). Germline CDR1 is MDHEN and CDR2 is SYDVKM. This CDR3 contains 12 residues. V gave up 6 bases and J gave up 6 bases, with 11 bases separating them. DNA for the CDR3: TGTGCCAGCAGCGCAGGGGTCCCTGAAGCTTTCTTT. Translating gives CASSAGVPEAFF.

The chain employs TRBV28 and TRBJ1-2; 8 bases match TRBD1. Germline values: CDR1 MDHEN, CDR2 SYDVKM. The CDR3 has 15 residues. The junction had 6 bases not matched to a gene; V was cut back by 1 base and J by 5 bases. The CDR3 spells CASSLSGTGVYGYTF. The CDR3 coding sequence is TGTGCCAGCAGTTTATCCGGGACAGGAGTATATGGCTACACCTTC.

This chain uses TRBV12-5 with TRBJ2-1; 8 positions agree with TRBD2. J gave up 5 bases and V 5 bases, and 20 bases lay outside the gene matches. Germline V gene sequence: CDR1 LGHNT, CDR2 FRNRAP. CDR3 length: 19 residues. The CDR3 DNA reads TGTGCTAGTGGTGGGCCCTCGGGGGGGGGCCAACTAATTAACAATGAGCAGTTCTTC. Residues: CASGGPSGGGQLINNEQFF.

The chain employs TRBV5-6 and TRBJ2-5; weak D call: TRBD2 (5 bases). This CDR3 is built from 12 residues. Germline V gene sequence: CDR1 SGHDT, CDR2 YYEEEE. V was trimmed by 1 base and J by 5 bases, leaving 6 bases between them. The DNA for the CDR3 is TGTGCCAGCAGCTTGTCGGGGGAGACCCAGTACTTC. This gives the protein CASSLSGETQYF. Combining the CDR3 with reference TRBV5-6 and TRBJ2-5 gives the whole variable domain DAGVTQSPTHLIKTRGQQVTLRCSPKSGHDTVSWYQQALGQGPQFIFQYYEEEERQRGNFPDRFSGHQFPNYSSELNVNALLLGDSALYLCASSLSGETQYFGPGTRLLVL.

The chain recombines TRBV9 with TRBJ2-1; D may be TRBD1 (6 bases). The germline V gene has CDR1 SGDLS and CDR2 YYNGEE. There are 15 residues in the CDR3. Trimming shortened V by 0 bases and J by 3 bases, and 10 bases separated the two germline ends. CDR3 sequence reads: CASSVGQGIYNEQFF. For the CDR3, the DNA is TGTGCCAGCAGCGTAGGTCAGGGGATCTACAATGAGCAGTTCTTC.

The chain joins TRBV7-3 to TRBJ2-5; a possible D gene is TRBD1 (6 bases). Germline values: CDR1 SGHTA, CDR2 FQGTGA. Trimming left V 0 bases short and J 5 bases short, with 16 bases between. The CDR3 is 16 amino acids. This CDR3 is CASSLTGTSVWETQYF. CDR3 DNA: TGTGCCAGCAGCTTAACCGGGACATCGGTGTGGGAGACCCAGTACTTC.

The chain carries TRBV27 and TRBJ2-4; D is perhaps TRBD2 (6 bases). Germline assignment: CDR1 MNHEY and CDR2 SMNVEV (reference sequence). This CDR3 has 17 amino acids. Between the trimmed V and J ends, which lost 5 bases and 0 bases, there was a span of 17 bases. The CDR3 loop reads CASSISLASLAKNIQYF. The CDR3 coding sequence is TGTGCCAGCAGTATAAGCCTAGCGTCGTTAGCCAAAAACATTCAGTACTTC.

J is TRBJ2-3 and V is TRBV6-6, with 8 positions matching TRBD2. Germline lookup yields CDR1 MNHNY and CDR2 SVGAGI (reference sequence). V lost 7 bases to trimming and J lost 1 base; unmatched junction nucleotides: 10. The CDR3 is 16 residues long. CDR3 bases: TGTGCCAGCACCTTTTTCACGCGGGGGGGCACAGATACGCAGTATTTT. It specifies CASTFFTRGGTDTQYF.